This TCR beta chain appears in the sequencing data of a study of graft-versus-host responses after intestinal transplantation. Study information: Multivisceral, liver-intestinal, or isolated intestinal grafts went to recipients.

Germline V gene data show CDR1 as LGHNA and CDR2 as YNFKEQ. The V and J ends lost 1 base and 3 bases respectively, with 15 bases between them. This CDR3 contains 17 residues. This table comes from immunoSEQ multiplex PCR, and its TCRdb copy is limited to in-frame clones, with some not included. The sample records about 64,000 clones, approximately 90% being singletons. In its sample, this clone was seen once. The antigen remains undetermined. The sample in question was unstimulated CD8+ T cells sorted from spleen or lymph node cells, obtained before transplant. The sequence was obtained from a human donor who was the organ donor for an intestinal transplant. This chain connects TRBV4-2 to TRBJ1-4, with a tentative D call TRBD1 (6 bases). The CDR3 spells CASSQGTVGAANEKLFF. CDR3 DNA: TGTGCCAGCAGCCAAGGGACAGTGGGTGCAGCTAATGAAAAACTGTTTTTT.